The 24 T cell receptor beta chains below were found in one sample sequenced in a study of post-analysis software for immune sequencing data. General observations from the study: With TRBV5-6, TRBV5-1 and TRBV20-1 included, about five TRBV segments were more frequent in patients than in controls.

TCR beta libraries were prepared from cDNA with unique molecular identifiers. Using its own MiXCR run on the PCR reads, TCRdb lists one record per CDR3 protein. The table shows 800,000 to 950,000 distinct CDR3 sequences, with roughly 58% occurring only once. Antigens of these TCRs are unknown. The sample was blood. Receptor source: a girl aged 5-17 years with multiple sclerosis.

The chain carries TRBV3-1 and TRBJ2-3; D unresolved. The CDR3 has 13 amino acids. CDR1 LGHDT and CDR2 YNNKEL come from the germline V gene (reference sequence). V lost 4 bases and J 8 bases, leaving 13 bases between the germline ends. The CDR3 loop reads CASSPERRGTQYF. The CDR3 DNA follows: TGTGCCAGCAGCCCGGAGAGGCGCGGTACGCAGTATTTT.

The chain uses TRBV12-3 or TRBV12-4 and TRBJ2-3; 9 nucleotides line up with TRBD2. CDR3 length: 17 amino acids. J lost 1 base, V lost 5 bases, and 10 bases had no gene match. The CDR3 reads CASSPLWTSDGTDTQYF. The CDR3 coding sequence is TGTGCCAGCAGTCCCCTATGGACTAGCGATGGCACAGATACGCAGTATTTT.

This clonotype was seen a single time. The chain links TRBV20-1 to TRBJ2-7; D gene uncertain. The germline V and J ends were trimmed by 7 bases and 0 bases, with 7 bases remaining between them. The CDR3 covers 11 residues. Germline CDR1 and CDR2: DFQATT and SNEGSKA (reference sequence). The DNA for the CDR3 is TGCAGTGGCTGGAACTCCTACGAGCAGTACTTC. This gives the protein CSGWNSYEQYF.

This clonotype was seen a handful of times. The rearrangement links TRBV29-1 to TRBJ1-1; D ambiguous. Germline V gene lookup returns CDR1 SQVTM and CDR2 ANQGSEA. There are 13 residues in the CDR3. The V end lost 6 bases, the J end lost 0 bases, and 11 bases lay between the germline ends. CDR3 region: CSVRGLMNTEAFF. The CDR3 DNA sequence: TGCAGCGTGCGCGGATTAATGAACACTGAAGCTTTCTTT. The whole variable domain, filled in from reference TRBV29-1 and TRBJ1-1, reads SAVISQKPSRDICQRGTSLTIQCQVDSQVTMMFWYRQQPGQSLTLIATANQGSEATYESGFVIDKFPISRPNLTFSTLTVSNMSPEDSSIYLCSVRGLMNTEAFFGQGTRLTVV.

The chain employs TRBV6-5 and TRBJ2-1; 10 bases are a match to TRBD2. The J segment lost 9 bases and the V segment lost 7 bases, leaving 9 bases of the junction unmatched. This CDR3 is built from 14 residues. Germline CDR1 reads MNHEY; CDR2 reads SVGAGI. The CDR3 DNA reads TGTGCCAGCACGGGGCTAGCGGGGGCGACTGAGCAGTTCTTC. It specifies CASTGLAGATEQFF.

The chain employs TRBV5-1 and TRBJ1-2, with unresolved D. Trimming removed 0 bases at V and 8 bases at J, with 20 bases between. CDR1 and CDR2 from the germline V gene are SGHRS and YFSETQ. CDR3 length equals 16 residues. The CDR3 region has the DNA TGCGCCAGCAGCTTGGATTTTCAGTTTGCGCATCGGGGCTACACCTTC. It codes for CASSLDFQFAHRGYTF.

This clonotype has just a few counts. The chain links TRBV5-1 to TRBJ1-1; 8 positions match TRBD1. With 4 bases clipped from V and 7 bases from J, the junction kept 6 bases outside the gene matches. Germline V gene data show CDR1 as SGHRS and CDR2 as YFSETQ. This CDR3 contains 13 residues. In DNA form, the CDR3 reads TGCGCCAGCAGCGTATGGGACAGGCTTGAAGCTTTCTTT. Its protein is CASSVWDRLEAFF.

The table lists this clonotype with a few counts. The DNA of the CDR3 is TGTGCCAGCAGCTTGGGCAAAGGGGCACTATCAGATACGCAGTATTTT. This gives the protein CASSLGKGALSDTQYF. The V gene is TRBV5-4, the J gene TRBJ2-3; a possible D gene is TRBD1 (5 bases). Germline V gives CDR1 SGHNT, CDR2 YYREEE (reference sequence). The CDR3 contains 16 residues. V was shortened by 0 bases and J by 4 bases, with 15 bases between the two germline ends.

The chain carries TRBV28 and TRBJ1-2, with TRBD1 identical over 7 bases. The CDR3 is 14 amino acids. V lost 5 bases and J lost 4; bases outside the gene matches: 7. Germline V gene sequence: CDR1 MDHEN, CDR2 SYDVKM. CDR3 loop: CASSQPGQSYGYTF. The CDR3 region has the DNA TGTGCCAGCAGTCAACCGGGACAGTCCTATGGCTACACCTTC.

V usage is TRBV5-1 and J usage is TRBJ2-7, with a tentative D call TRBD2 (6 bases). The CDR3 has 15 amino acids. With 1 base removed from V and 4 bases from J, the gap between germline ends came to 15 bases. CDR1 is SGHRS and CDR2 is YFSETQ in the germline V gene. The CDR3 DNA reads TGCGCCAGCAGCTTGTTCCCGGGAGAGACGTACGAGCAGTACTTC. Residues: CASSLFPGETYEQYF.

CDR3 loop: CAWSLLVSYTF. CDR3 sequence (DNA): TGTGCCTGGAGCCTCCTGGTTAGCTACACCTTC. The V call is TRBV30, the J call TRBJ1-2; D is undetermined. CDR1 is GTSNPN, CDR2 SVGIG, per germline (reference sequence). The CDR3 runs to 11 residues. The V end was cut by 3 bases, the J end by 9 bases, with 11 bases between.

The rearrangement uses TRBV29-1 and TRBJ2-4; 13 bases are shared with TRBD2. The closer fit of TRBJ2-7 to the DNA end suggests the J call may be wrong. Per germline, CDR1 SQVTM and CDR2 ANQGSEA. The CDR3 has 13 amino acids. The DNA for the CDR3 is TGCAGCGGGACTAGCGGGGGTAGATACGAGCAGTACTTC. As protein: CSGTSGGRYEQYF.

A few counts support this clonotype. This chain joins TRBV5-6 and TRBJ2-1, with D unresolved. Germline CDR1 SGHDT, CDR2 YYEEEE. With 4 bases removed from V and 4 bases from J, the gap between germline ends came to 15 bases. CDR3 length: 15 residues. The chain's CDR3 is CASSPSPGRYNEQFF. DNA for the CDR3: TGTGCCAGCAGCCCATCCCCCGGGCGTTACAATGAGCAGTTCTTC.

The CDR3 DNA is TGTGCCAGCAGCGTAGGGGGCCAGGGCGATGGCTACACCTTC. Its protein product is CASSVGGQGDGYTF. The V gene is TRBV9, the J gene TRBJ1-2, with D possibly matching TRBD1 (5 bases). Germline CDR1 and CDR2: SGDLS and YYNGEE. The V gene lost 0 bases and the J gene lost 6 bases, with 12 bases spanning the gap. The length of the CDR3 is 14 residues.

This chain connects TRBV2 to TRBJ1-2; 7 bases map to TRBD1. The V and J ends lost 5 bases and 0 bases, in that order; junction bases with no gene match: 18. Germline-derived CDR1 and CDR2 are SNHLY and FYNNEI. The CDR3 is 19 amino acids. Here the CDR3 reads CASSPMLIGTDSANYGYTF. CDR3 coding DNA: TGTGCCAGCAGTCCCATGCTAATAGGGACAGACTCAGCTAACTATGGCTACACCTTC.

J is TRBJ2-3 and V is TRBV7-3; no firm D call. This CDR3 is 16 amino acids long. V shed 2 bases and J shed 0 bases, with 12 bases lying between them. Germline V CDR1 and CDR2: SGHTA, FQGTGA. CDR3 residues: CASSLASDSSTDTQYF. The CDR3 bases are TGTGCCAGCAGCTTAGCTTCCGACTCTAGCACAGATACGCAGTATTTT.

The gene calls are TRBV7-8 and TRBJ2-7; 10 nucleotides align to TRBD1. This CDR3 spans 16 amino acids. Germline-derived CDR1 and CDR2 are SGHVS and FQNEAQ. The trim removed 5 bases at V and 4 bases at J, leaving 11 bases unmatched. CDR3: CASSRGTGQGWYEQYF. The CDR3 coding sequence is TGTGCCAGCAGCCGAGGGACGGGACAGGGGTGGTACGAGCAGTACTTC.

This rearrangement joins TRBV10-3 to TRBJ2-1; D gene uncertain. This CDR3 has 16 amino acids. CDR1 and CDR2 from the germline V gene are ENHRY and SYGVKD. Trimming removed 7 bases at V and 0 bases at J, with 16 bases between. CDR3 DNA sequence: TGTGCCATCAATACTCTCTTAAGGAGCTCCTACAATGAGCAGTTCTTC. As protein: CAINTLLRSSYNEQFF.

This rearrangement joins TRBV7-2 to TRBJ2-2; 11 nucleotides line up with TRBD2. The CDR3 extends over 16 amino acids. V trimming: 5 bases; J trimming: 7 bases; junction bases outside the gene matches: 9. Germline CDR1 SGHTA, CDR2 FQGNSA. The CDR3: CASSAALAGAGGELFF. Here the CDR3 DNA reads TGTGCCAGCAGCGCAGCACTAGCGGGGGCCGGCGGGGAGCTGTTTTTT.

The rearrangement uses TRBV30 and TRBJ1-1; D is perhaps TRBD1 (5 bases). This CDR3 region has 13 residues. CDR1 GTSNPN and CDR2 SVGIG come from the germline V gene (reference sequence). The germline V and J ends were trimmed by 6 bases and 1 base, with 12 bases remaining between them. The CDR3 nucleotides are TGTGCCTGCCCGGGACGGGGGAACACTGAAGCTTTCTTT. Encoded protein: CACPGRGNTEAFF.

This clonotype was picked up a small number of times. The CDR3 region has the DNA TGTGCCAGCAGCAACCTAGCGGTCAAAAACATTCAGTACTTC. Amino acid sequence: CASSNLAVKNIQYF. The rearrangement joins TRBV12-3 or TRBV12-4 to TRBJ2-4, with 7 nucleotides matching TRBD2. This CDR3 has 14 residues. V lost 6 bases and J lost 3; bases outside the gene matches: 5.

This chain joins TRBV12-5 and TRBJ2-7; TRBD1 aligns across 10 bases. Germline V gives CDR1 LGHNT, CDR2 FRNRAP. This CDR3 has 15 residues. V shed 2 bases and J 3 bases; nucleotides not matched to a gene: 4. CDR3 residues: CASGLHRDRGYEQYF. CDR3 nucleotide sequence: TGTGCTAGTGGTTTGCACCGGGACAGGGGCTACGAGCAGTACTTC. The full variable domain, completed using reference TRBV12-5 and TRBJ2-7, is DARVTQTPRHKVTEMGQEVTMRCQPILGHNTVFWYRQTMMQGLELLAYFRNRAPLDDSGMPKDRFSAEMPDATLATLKIQPSEPRDSAVYFCASGLHRDRGYEQYFGPGTRLTVT.

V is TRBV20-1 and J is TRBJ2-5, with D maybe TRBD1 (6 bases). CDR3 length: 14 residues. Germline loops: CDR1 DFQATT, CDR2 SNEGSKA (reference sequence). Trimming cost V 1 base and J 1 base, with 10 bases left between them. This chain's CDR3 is CSARVLGGQETQYF. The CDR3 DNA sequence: TGCAGTGCTAGAGTTTTAGGGGGCCAAGAGACCCAGTACTTC.

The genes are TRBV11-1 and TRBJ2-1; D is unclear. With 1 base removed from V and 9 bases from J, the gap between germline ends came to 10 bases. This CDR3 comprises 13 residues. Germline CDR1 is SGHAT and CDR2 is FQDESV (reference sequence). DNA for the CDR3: TGTGCCAGCAGCTTAGGGTTCATAGGTGAGCAGTTCTTC. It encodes CASSLGFIGEQFF.